The source of this T cell receptor beta chain is a study of blood T cell repertoires in COVID-19. About the study: Nucleic acid was either cDNA or gDNA, and it came from T cells, B-cell-depleted T cells, or PBMCs.

This clone was seen only a few times. Enrolled during active infection, Seattle patients were then followed longitudinally. This CDR3 has 14 amino acids. Germline-derived CDR1 and CDR2 are LNHDA and SQIVND (reference sequence). V was clipped by 3 bases and J by 5 bases; unmatched bases: 4. Original processing methods: Amplification of reference gene primers was used by the study to estimate nucleated cell counts. Produced via immunoSEQ multiplex PCR; TCRdb's table is partial and in-frame only. V and J calls and clone size are given by that table; D and trimming were obtained from the DNA. The sample yields about 180,000 clones, around 74% seen once.

The sample comprised peripheral blood. This clonotype was obtained from a woman aged 55 to 70 with COVID-19, enrolled during active disease. V is TRBV19 and J is TRBJ1-2; 9 nucleotides align to TRBD1. The DNA of the CDR3 is TGTGCCAGTAGTATCCCGGGACAGGGTTATGGCTACACCTTC. Amino acid sequence: CASSIPGQGYGYTF.